Shown below are 14 T cell receptor beta chains from a single sample sequenced in a study of control samples from healthy donors and cancer patients. TCRdb keeps only in-frame clones here, not all; method: immunoSEQ multiplex PCR. The sample lists around 150,000 clones; around 94% were seen once. The material sequenced was PBMCs. The receptors were gathered from a man aged 55 to 70 with colorectal cancer.

The chain combines TRBV9 with TRBJ2-3; no definite D call. Deletions cut 6 bases from V and 6 bases from J, with 14 bases between. Germline lookup yields CDR1 SGDLS and CDR2 YYNGEE. This CDR3 is built from 13 residues. The CDR3 spells CASTSWQTDTQYF. The CDR3, as DNA: TGTGCCAGCACCAGTTGGCAGACGGATACGCAGTATTTT.

This chain connects TRBV19 to TRBJ2-2, with 7 bases that match TRBD1. The ends lost 9 bases at V and 1 base at J; junction bases unmatched: 5. Germline CDR1 is LNHDA and CDR2 is SQIVND (reference sequence). The CDR3 spans 14 residues. CDR3 DNA: TGTGCCAGCAAGGGACAGCGGAACACCGGGGAGCTGTTTTTT. It is translated as CASKGQRNTGELFF.

The chain recombines TRBV5-4 with TRBJ1-1; 10 nucleotides align to TRBD1. J lost 2 bases, V lost 4 bases, and 2 bases had no gene match. There are 14 residues in the CDR3. In germline, CDR1 is SGHNT, CDR2 YYREEE (reference sequence). CDR3 coding DNA: TGTGCCAGCAGCCGGGACAGGGGAAACACTGAAGCTTTCTTT. This codes for CASSRDRGNTEAFF. Filled out from reference TRBV5-4 and TRBJ1-1, the complete variable domain reads ETGVTQSPTHLIKTRGQQVTLRCSSQSGHNTVSWYQQALGQGPQFIFQYYREEENGRGNFPPRFSGLQFPNYSSELNVNALELDDSALYLCASSRDRGNTEAFFGQGTRLTVV.

The rearrangement joins TRBV5-6 to TRBJ1-3, with a weak D call TRBD1 (6 bases). CDR3 length: 15 amino acids. V was shortened by 1 base and J by 2 bases, with 10 bases between the two germline ends. Germline values: CDR1 SGHDT, CDR2 YYEEEE. CDR3 DNA: TGTGCCAGCAGCTTGCGGGGGGCCCCTGGAAACACCATATATTTT. This gives the protein CASSLRGAPGNTIYF.

As concerns this clone: This sample includes further DNA sequences coding for the same CDR3. The V gene is TRBV11-2, the J gene TRBJ2-7; D gene unclear. This CDR3 has 11 amino acids. V lost 2 bases and J lost 2, with 1 base in between. Germline V gene lookup returns CDR1 SGHAT and CDR2 FQNNGV. CDR3 nucleotides: TGTGCCAGCAGCTTAACCTACGAGCAGTACTTC. The encoded protein is CASSLTYEQYF.

The chain has TRBV28 and TRBJ1-6; D might be TRBD1 (5 bases). Trimming took off 7 bases at V and 9 bases at J, with 25 bases between the two ends. The CDR3 totals 17 residues. CDR1 and CDR2 from the germline V gene are MDHEN and SYDVKM. The CDR3 here is CASIPHSGGLVVSPLHF. Here the CDR3 DNA reads TGTGCCAGCATTCCCCACAGTGGGGGGTTAGTCGTTTCACCCCTCCACTTT.

The genes are TRBV12-3 or TRBV12-4 and TRBJ1-2; tentatively, D is TRBD1 (6 bases). V gave up 5 bases and J gave up 4 bases, with 8 bases separating them. The CDR3 contains 12 residues. The CDR3 nucleotides are TGTGCCAGCAGTCCGGGGGCCTATGGCTACACCTTC. The encoded protein is CASSPGAYGYTF.

The chain couples TRBV12-3 or TRBV12-4 to TRBJ1-1; 7 nucleotides agree with TRBD1. V was clipped by 6 bases and J by 10 bases; unmatched bases: 5. The CDR3 has 11 amino acids. The DNA for the CDR3 is TGTGCCAGCAGAAGACAGGGTCGAGCTTTCTTT. It encodes CASRRQGRAFF.

The genes are TRBV4-3 and TRBJ2-1, with no clear D. CDR1 and CDR2 from the germline V gene are LGHNA and YSLEER. Trimming removed 2 bases at V and 5 bases at J, with 7 bases between. This CDR3 is built from 13 residues. The CDR3 loop reads CASSQIRNNEQFF. CDR3 nucleotide sequence: TGCGCCAGCAGCCAAATAAGAAACAATGAGCAGTTCTTC.

V gene TRBV11-2 combines with J gene TRBJ2-3; 10 positions match TRBD1. In germline, CDR1 is SGHAT, CDR2 FQNNGV. The CDR3 length is 14 residues. Losses at the gene ends were 6 bases for V and 4 bases for J; bases not matched to a gene: 4. Here the CDR3 DNA reads TGTGCCAGCAGGCCGGGACAGGGGCCAGATACGCAGTATTTT. It codes for CASRPGQGPDTQYF.

The chain couples TRBV30 to TRBJ2-7, with 10 bases lining up with TRBD1. The CDR3 covers 16 residues. CDR1 GTSNPN and CDR2 SVGIG come from the germline V gene (reference sequence). After removal of 4 bases from V and 4 bases from J, the junction contained 13 bases not matched to a gene. DNA of the CDR3: TGTGCCTGGACCTCCTTTGGGACAGGGGCTAAGTACGAGCAGTACTTC. The encoded protein is CAWTSFGTGAKYEQYF.

This chain connects TRBV19 to TRBJ1-4; D remains ambiguous. CDR3 length: 13 residues. Trimming removed 2 bases from V and 2 bases from J, with 3 bases in between. Germline V gene sequence: CDR1 LNHDA, CDR2 SQIVND (reference sequence). CDR3 sequence: CASSISTNEKLFF. CDR3 in DNA: TGTGCCAGTAGTATAAGTACTAATGAAAAACTGTTTTTT.

V gene TRBV9 combines with J gene TRBJ1-2; 7 bases are a match to TRBD1. The V gene end was trimmed by 3 bases and the J gene end by 4 bases; junction bases not matched to a gene: 9. The CDR3 is 15 amino acids. Germline V lookup: CDR1 SGDLS, CDR2 YYNGEE. This chain's CDR3 is CASSGSTGNPYGYTF. Here the CDR3 DNA reads TGTGCCAGCAGCGGATCGACAGGGAACCCCTATGGCTACACCTTC.

The rearrangement joins TRBV18 to TRBJ1-1; maybe TRBD1 (6 bases). Germline CDR1 reads KGHSH; CDR2 reads LQKENI. Trimming shortened V by 5 bases and J by 3 bases, and 16 bases separated the two germline ends. CDR3 length: 15 residues. The CDR3 DNA reads as TGTGCCAGCTCAACAAGGGCGGGGGGGCACACTGAAGCTTTCTTT. Residues: CASSTRAGGHTEAFF.